A single sample is the source of the 5 T cell receptor beta chains below, sequenced in a study of T cell repertoires in cytomegalovirus infection (dated by TCRdb to the late 2010s). These receptors have no known antigen. Instrument used: Illumina HiSeq 1500. TCRdb reworked the public reads: Q25 trimming with fastp, MiXCR clone assembly, productive beta chains retained. Here each entry gathers all rows of one CDR3 protein and keeps the most common genes and DNA. A total of some 920,000 distinct CDR3 sequences appear in this sample, roughly 30% of them only once. Roughly 13% of the sample is taken by the ten largest. Explained via the paper, the treatment or condition label denotes: in vitro stimulation with specific CMV peptide epitopes to enrich CMV-specific T cells. Sequencing was performed on cultured CD8+ T cells from PBMCs, taken from culture after CMV antigen stimulation. The receptors stem from a human donor in good health (CMV status not recorded). Some clones in this sample may be carry-over from other donors' samples.

This clonotype was found a few times. The genes are TRBV28 and TRBJ2-1; D may be TRBD2 (6 bases). The V gene lost 8 bases and the J gene lost 6 bases, with 20 bases spanning the gap. This CDR3 is 15 amino acids long. Germline V gene sequence: CDR1 MDHEN, CDR2 SYDVKM. CDR3 in DNA: TGTGCCAGCCATGACGGGATAAGGCGGGGCAATGAGCAGTTCTTC. Its translation: CASHDGIRRGNEQFF. The entire variable domain, with the rest obtained from reference TRBV28 and TRBJ2-1, is as follows: DVKVTQSSRYLVKRTGEKVFLECVQDMDHENMFWYRQDPGLGLRLIYFSYDVKMKEKGDIPEGYSVSREKKERFSLILESASTNQTSMYLCASHDGIRRGNEQFFGPGTRLTVL.

As to this clonotype: A much larger clone lies a single base off, so this may be a read error. In DNA form, the CDR3 reads TGTGCCAGCAGCTTAGAGCTGGGGACTAGCACAGATACGCAGTATTTT. Amino acid sequence: CASSLELGTSTDTQYF. The chain is built from TRBV7-8 and TRBJ2-3; maybe TRBD2 (6 bases). The germline V gene encodes CDR1 SGHVS and CDR2 FQNEAQ. There are 16 residues in the CDR3. The V and J ends lost 1 base and 0 bases respectively, with 11 bases between them.

There are a few counts of this clonotype. The genes are TRBV7-2 and TRBJ1-1; D perhaps matches TRBD1 (6 bases). Germline CDR1 reads SGHTA; CDR2 reads FQGNSA. V was cut by 0 bases and J by 5 bases, with 10 bases left in between. CDR3 length equals 14 residues. The DNA of the CDR3 is TGTGCCAGCAGCTTAGCGGCCAGGGGAACTGAAGCTTTCTTT. Amino acids: CASSLAARGTEAFF.

This clonotype was observed a handful of times. V gene TRBV12-3 or TRBV12-4 combines with J gene TRBJ1-5; no reliable D call. This CDR3 comprises 13 residues. V was cut by 3 bases and J by 7 bases, with 10 bases left in between. The CDR3 loop reads CASSLGILQPQHF. In DNA form, the CDR3 reads TGTGCCAGCAGTTTGGGGATCTTGCAGCCCCAGCATTTT.

This rearrangement joins TRBV12-5 to TRBJ1-1; possibly TRBD1 for D (5 bases). Trimming stripped 5 bases from V and 0 bases from J, with 16 bases between. The CDR3 sequence is 16 residues long. Germline V gene lookup returns CDR1 LGHNT and CDR2 FRNRAP. The CDR3 loop is CASGGGGGVLNTEAFF. DNA of the CDR3: TGTGCTAGTGGTGGGGGTGGGGGGGTATTGAACACTGAAGCTTTCTTT.